One and the same sample provided the 25 T cell receptor beta chains below, sequenced in a study of cytomegalovirus exposure and HLA in healthy donors. 13 Jbeta primers and 60 Vbeta primers were used for the PCR. Profiling relied on immunoSEQ multiplex PCR, and the TCRdb table lists in-frame clones only, not all of them. The data hold about 120,000 clones, with about 79% observed a single time. The sequenced material came from PBMCs. Receptors were obtained from a man younger than 40 in good health and CMV-seropositive.

This clone was found a few times. The V and J genes are TRBV5-1 and TRBJ2-5; TRBD1 aligns across 11 bases. After removal of 2 bases from V and 4 bases from J, the junction contained 7 bases not matched to a gene. Germline assignment: CDR1 SGHRS and CDR2 YFSETQ. CDR3 length: 16 residues. The CDR3 DNA sequence: TGCGCCAGCAGCTTTGGACTCGGGACAGGGGGAGAGACCCAGTACTTC. The encoded protein is CASSFGLGTGGETQYF.

Written as DNA, the CDR3 is TGCAGCGTCGGCTTACCCAAGGGGGGGGTTAGCACAGATACGCAGTATTTT. Amino acid sequence: CSVGLPKGGVSTDTQYF. The chain links TRBV29-1 to TRBJ2-3; D may be TRBD2 (7 bases). Germline V gives CDR1 SQVTM, CDR2 ANQGSEA. Trimming cost V 6 bases and J 0 bases, with 22 bases left between them. This CDR3 has 17 residues.

This clone was detected a few times. In DNA form, the CDR3 reads TGTGCCAGCAGTGAATGGAGCGGGAGCGTAAATGAGCAGTTCTTC. It codes for CASSEWSGSVNEQFF. V usage is TRBV6-1 and J usage is TRBJ2-1; the match to TRBD2 covers 8 bases. CDR1 is MNHNS and CDR2 is SASEGT in the germline V gene. The CDR3 has 15 amino acids. Trimming took 2 bases from V and 7 from J; bases not matched to a gene: 7.

The chain combines TRBV28 with TRBJ1-1; perhaps TRBD1 as D (5 bases). Trimming removed 5 bases at V and 4 bases at J, with 17 bases between. There are 15 residues in the CDR3. Germline assignment: CDR1 MDHEN and CDR2 SYDVKM. The CDR3, as DNA: TGTGCCAGCAGTCGAATACTCGGGGGGTCCACTGAAGCTTTCTTT. This sequence encodes CASSRILGGSTEAFF.

The gene calls are TRBV5-1 and TRBJ2-3, with 7 nucleotides matching TRBD1. V lost 3 bases and J lost 0; bases outside the gene matches: 1. The CDR3 has 14 residues. CDR1 is SGHRS, CDR2 YFSETQ, per germline. This CDR3 reads CASSSTGSTDTQYF. CDR3 DNA sequence: TGCGCCAGCAGCTCGACAGGGAGCACAGATACGCAGTATTTT.

This chain joins TRBV28 and TRBJ2-3; D may be TRBD1 (5 bases). The CDR3 runs 13 residues. Germline CDR1 is MDHEN and CDR2 is SYDVKM. The V and J ends lost 2 bases and 3 bases respectively, with 6 bases between them. This chain's CDR3 is CASSLPGTDTQYF. Here the CDR3 DNA reads TGTGCCAGCAGTTTACCAGGGACAGATACGCAGTATTTT.

V and J are TRBV14 and TRBJ2-3; tentatively, D is TRBD2 (5 bases). The V gene lost 1 base and the J gene lost 1 base, with 9 bases spanning the gap. The CDR3 has 15 amino acids. Germline V gene data show CDR1 as SGHDN and CDR2 as FVKESK. Here the CDR3 DNA reads TGTGCCAGCAGCCAAGTACTGCGGGGCACAGATACGCAGTATTTT. Translating gives CASSQVLRGTDTQYF.

The chain couples TRBV4-3 to TRBJ2-5; 11 bases agree with TRBD2. The CDR3 consists of 17 residues. After removal of 4 bases from V and 0 bases from J, the junction contained 7 bases not matched to a gene. Germline V gene sequence: CDR1 LGHNA, CDR2 YSLEER. This CDR3 is CASSLRLAGMYQETQYF. In DNA form, the CDR3 reads TGCGCCAGCAGCCTCCGACTAGCGGGGATGTACCAAGAGACCCAGTACTTC.

The chain combines TRBV18 with TRBJ2-7, with 8 nucleotides matching TRBD1. CDR1 and CDR2 from the germline V gene are KGHSH and LQKENI. The CDR3 spans 15 residues. The ends lost 3 bases at V and 1 base at J; junction bases unmatched: 5. CDR3: CASSPRTGQSYEQYF. DNA for the CDR3: TGTGCCAGCTCACCGCGGACAGGGCAGTCCTACGAGCAGTACTTC.

The chain carries TRBV10-3 and TRBJ1-3; D possibly corresponds to TRBD1 (5 bases). There are 15 residues in the CDR3. Trimming removed 10 bases from V and 2 bases from J, with 18 bases in between. CDR1 ENHRY and CDR2 SYGVKD come from the germline V gene. The CDR3 loop reads CATKLPGGTGNTIYF. The CDR3 DNA reads TGTGCCACCAAACTACCCGGGGGTACTGGAAACACCATATATTTT.

J is TRBJ2-7 and V is TRBV9; D is possibly TRBD1 (6 bases). CDR3 length: 14 amino acids. V lost 0 bases and J lost 9, with 16 bases in between. Germline V lookup: CDR1 SGDLS, CDR2 YYNGEE. The CDR3 coding sequence is TGTGCCAGCAGCGTAGGGATGGGGGCTAGCAGGCAGTACTTC. Its protein is CASSVGMGASRQYF.

The count of this clone is one. The chain carries TRBV4-3 and TRBJ1-6; D perhaps matches TRBD1 (6 bases). The CDR3 is made up of 16 amino acids. Trimming pared 0 bases from V and 7 bases from J, leaving 13 bases between. Germline V gene sequence: CDR1 LGHNA, CDR2 YSLEER. Here the CDR3 reads CASSQDQGNRNSPLHF. CDR3 nucleotide sequence: TGCGCCAGCAGCCAAGATCAGGGGAACCGAAATTCACCCCTCCACTTT.

The sample holds a few counts of this clone. The chain is built from TRBV6-5 and TRBJ1-4; 7 positions match TRBD1. The germline V gene encodes CDR1 MNHEY and CDR2 SVGAGI. The CDR3 is 15 residues long. The V gene end was trimmed by 2 bases and the J gene end by 3 bases; junction bases not matched to a gene: 3. CDR3 nucleotides: TGTGCCAGCAGTTACCAGGGACAGTCTAATGAAAAACTGTTTTTT. Its translation is CASSYQGQSNEKLFF.

The V gene is TRBV4-2, the J gene TRBJ1-4; 10 bases line up with TRBD1. Germline V CDR1 and CDR2: LGHNA, YNFKEQ. The CDR3 sequence is 14 residues long. V was pared by 4 bases and J by 8 bases, with 4 bases of the junction left unmatched. CDR3 sequence reads: CASSRGQGEEKLFF. Written as DNA, the CDR3 is TGTGCCAGCAGCCGTGGACAGGGGGAAGAAAAACTGTTTTTT.

This clone was seen only a few times. V gene TRBV29-1 combines with J gene TRBJ2-7, with TRBD1 matching 9 bases. Unmatched junction bases numbered 4, after V lost 4 bases and J lost 0 bases. The CDR3 runs 14 residues. CDR1 and CDR2 (germline): SQVTM, ANQGSEA. CDR3 protein: CSVARTGVSYEQYF. In nucleotides, the CDR3 is TGCAGCGTTGCGAGGACAGGGGTCTCCTACGAGCAGTACTTC.

This chain connects TRBV11-2 to TRBJ2-1; 15 bases line up with TRBD2. The CDR3 covers 15 residues. Trimming cost V 3 bases and J 11 bases; bases outside gene matches: 5. In germline, CDR1 is SGHAT, CDR2 FQNNGV. CDR3 in DNA: TGTGCCAGCAGCTTGGGACTAGCGGGAGGATATCAGCAGTTCTTC. Protein sequence: CASSLGLAGGYQQFF. Full variable domain (missing parts from reference TRBV11-2 and TRBJ2-1): EAGVAQSPRYKIIEKRQSVAFWCNPISGHATLYWYQQILGQGPKLLIQFQNNGVVDDSQLPKDRFSAERLKGVDSTLKIQPAKLEDSAVYLCASSLGLAGGYQQFFGPGTRLTVL.

On this clone: One end of the junction does not line up with germline, which may come from a read error. The V gene is TRBV10-2, the J gene TRBJ2-7, with TRBD1 matching 8 bases. Germline lookup yields CDR1 WSHSY and CDR2 SAAADI. The CDR3 extends over 16 amino acids. CDR3 DNA sequence: TGCGCCAGCACCGGACTCGACAGGGGCATCTCCTCCGAGCAGTACTTC. Amino acids: CASTGLDRGISSEQYF.

This clone was seen more than once but under ten times. The chain has TRBV18 and TRBJ1-1, with D perhaps matching TRBD1 (6 bases). Deletions cut 6 bases from V and 4 bases from J, with 21 bases between. CDR1 is KGHSH and CDR2 is LQKENI in the germline V gene. The CDR3 has 16 amino acids. This chain's CDR3 is CASSTGRGGPGTEAFF. In nucleotides, the CDR3 is TGTGCCAGCTCTACCGGGCGGGGGGGCCCGGGCACTGAAGCTTTCTTT.

V and J are TRBV7-2 and TRBJ1-1; D perhaps matches TRBD1 (6 bases). This CDR3 has 13 amino acids. Germline V lookup: CDR1 SGHTA, CDR2 FQGNSA. The V and J ends lost 7 bases and 4 bases respectively, with 13 bases between them. The CDR3 DNA is TGTGCCAGCATCCTGACAGGCTTCACTGAAGCTTTCTTT. Its protein product is CASILTGFTEAFF. Full variable domain (outside the CDR3, taken from reference TRBV7-2 and TRBJ1-1): GAGVSQSPSNKVTEKGKDVELRCDPISGHTALYWYRQSLGQGLEFLIYFQGNSAPDKSGLPSDRFSAERTGGSVSTLTIQRTQQEDSAVYLCASILTGFTEAFFGQGTRLTVV.

This chain joins TRBV7-3 and TRBJ1-2, with D perhaps matching TRBD1 (5 bases). This CDR3 has 15 amino acids. The germline V gene encodes CDR1 SGHTA and CDR2 FQGTGA. V lost 0 bases, J lost 2 bases, and 10 bases lay in between. CDR3 sequence reads: CASSLTGRGNYGYTF. The CDR3 DNA reads as TGTGCCAGCAGCTTAACGGGGCGGGGAAACTATGGCTACACCTTC.

The CDR3 DNA reads TGTGCCAGCAGTTCACCAGGGGACCGTGGGGAAAAACTGTTTTTT. Residues: CASSSPGDRGEKLFF. This sequence joins TRBV28 and TRBJ1-4, with a possible D match to TRBD1 (6 bases). The CDR3 sequence is 15 residues long. CDR1 is MDHEN, CDR2 SYDVKM, per germline. The V end lost 4 bases, the J end lost 8 bases, and 17 bases lay between the germline ends.

This chain joins TRBV7-2 and TRBJ2-1; D not resolved. The V gene lost 3 bases and the J gene lost 3 bases, with 12 bases spanning the gap. This CDR3 has 15 residues. CDR1 and CDR2 (germline): SGHTA, FQGNSA. The CDR3 coding sequence is TGTGCCAGCAGCTTTGGTCCCTCGGTCTACAATGAGCAGTTCTTC. Amino acids: CASSFGPSVYNEQFF.

The CDR3 DNA reads as TGTGCCAGCAGCATAACCGGGACAGGAGCCTACGAGCAGTACTTC. Its protein is CASSITGTGAYEQYF. The rearrangement links TRBV4-2 to TRBJ2-7, with 8 bases matching TRBD1. Per germline, CDR1 LGHNA and CDR2 YNFKEQ. V gave up 5 bases and J gave up 2 bases; unmatched junction bases: 8. CDR3 size: 15 residues.

The chain joins TRBV13 to TRBJ2-1; maybe TRBD2 (5 bases). Germline V gives CDR1 PRHDT, CDR2 FYEKMQ (reference sequence). This CDR3 spans 16 amino acids. V was clipped by 1 base and J by 8 bases, with 18 bases between them. This CDR3 is CASSLVSASNIDEQFF. The DNA of the CDR3 is TGTGCCAGCAGCTTAGTTTCGGCTAGCAATATCGATGAGCAGTTCTTC.

The chain combines TRBV19 with TRBJ2-7; D not certain. This CDR3 is built from 14 residues. Germline assignment: CDR1 LNHDA and CDR2 SQIVND (reference sequence). The V end was cut by 3 bases, the J end by 0 bases, with 9 bases between. CDR3 in DNA: TGTGCCAGTAGTATGGGCAGTGGCTCCTACGAGCAGTACTTC. It translates to CASSMGSGSYEQYF. The full variable domain, completed using reference TRBV19 and TRBJ2-7, is DGGITQSPKYLFRKEGQNVTLSCEQNLNHDAMYWYRQDPGQGLRLIYYSQIVNDFQKGDIAEGYSVSREKKESFPLTVTSAQKNPTAFYLCASSMGSGSYEQYFGPGTRLTVT.